This T cell receptor (beta chain) derives from a study of T cell responses to AZD1222 COVID-19 vaccine. Germline-derived CDR1 and CDR2 are KGHSH and LQKENI. The V end lost 0 bases, the J end lost 2 bases, and 10 bases lay between the germline ends. CDR3 length equals 15 residues. Sequenced by immunoSEQ multiplex PCR; TCRdb stores in-frame clones only, minus some. The table has about 89,000 clones, about 93% seen once. Sequenced here: peripheral blood, sampled 28 days after the second AZD1222 dose. This TCR was recovered from an adult who received the AZD1222 COVID-19 vaccine. This chain links TRBV18 with TRBJ1-1; D uncertain. CDR3 in DNA: TGTGCCAGCTCACCACCCCCCCGGGGAAACACTGAAGCTTTCTTT. This translates into CASSPPPRGNTEAFF.